These 13 T cell receptor beta chains originate from one sample sequenced in a study of breast tumors, draining lymph nodes, adjacent tissues. Samples came from axillary lymph nodes draining the breast cancer. TCRdb used MiXCR to reprocess the multiplex PCR reads, holding one entry per CDR3 protein. The sample lists 200,000 to 250,000 distinct CDR3 sequences, about 30% seen once, with 1.4% in the top ten. The specimen was axillary lymph node tissue. These receptors all stem from a female donor with breast cancer. Some clones in this sample may be carry-over from other donors' samples.

This clonotype appeared a few times. A much larger clone lies a single base off, so this may be a read error. The chain couples TRBV20-1 to TRBJ2-1, with 9 bases aligning to TRBD2. The germline V gene encodes CDR1 DFQATT and CDR2 SNEGSKA (reference sequence). J was trimmed by 9 bases and V by 4 bases; bases with no gene match: 10. The CDR3 is 14 residues long. CDR3 sequence reads: CSATGGRVGTEQFF. CDR3 DNA sequence: TGCAGTGCTACCGGCGGGAGGGTCGGTACTGAGCAGTTCTTC.

CDR3 DNA: TGTGCCAGCAGTTTAAGAGCGGGAGAGGGGAATGAGCAGTTCTTC. As protein: CASSLRAGEGNEQFF. V and J are TRBV27 and TRBJ2-1, with 8 bases that match TRBD2. The V segment lost 2 bases and the J segment 7 bases; nucleotides outside the gene matches: 7. Germline loops: CDR1 MNHEY, CDR2 SMNVEV (reference sequence). The CDR3 runs to 15 residues.

This clonotype was found many times. This sequence joins TRBV6-5 and TRBJ2-6; tentatively, D is TRBD1 (6 bases). Deletions cut 4 bases from V and 0 bases from J, with 7 bases between. The CDR3 length is 15 residues. Germline V gene sequence: CDR1 MNHEY, CDR2 SVGAGI. This chain's CDR3 is CASSWTVSGANVLTF. CDR3 sequence (DNA): TGTGCCAGCAGTTGGACAGTCTCTGGGGCCAACGTCCTGACTTTC.

At least ten counts were recorded for this clonotype. This chain links TRBV5-1 with TRBJ1-6, with D hard to call. The length of the CDR3 is 12 residues. CDR1 and CDR2 from the germline V gene are SGHRS and YFSETQ. Trimming left V 3 bases short and J 14 bases short, with 12 bases between. The CDR3 spells CASSSDHVALHF. The CDR3 region has the DNA TGCGCCAGCAGCTCGGACCACGTAGCCCTCCACTTT.

This clonotype occurred many times. The chain carries TRBV7-9 and TRBJ2-1; D remains unclear. CDR3 length equals 12 residues. The V gene's germline CDR1 is SEHNR and CDR2 FQNEAQ (reference sequence). V was cut by 6 bases and J by 14 bases, with 17 bases left in between. CDR3 coding DNA: TGTGCCAGCAGTTCCCCCTCGGGTACGGAGTTCTTC. This sequence encodes CASSSPSGTEFF.

This clonotype was counted many times. The rearrangement joins TRBV3-1 to TRBJ2-5; D ambiguous. V gave up 0 bases and J gave up 5 bases, with 13 bases separating them. Germline CDR1 is LGHDT and CDR2 is YNNKEL (reference sequence). This CDR3 has 15 amino acids. As DNA, the CDR3 is TGTGCCAGCAGCCAAGACGGTTCTAGATTGGAGACCCAGTACTTC. This translates into CASSQDGSRLETQYF.

This clonotype was recorded many times. The chain links TRBV19 to TRBJ1-5; D unresolved. Germline-derived CDR1 and CDR2 are LNHDA and SQIVND (reference sequence). V lost 5 bases and J lost 0, with 14 bases in between. CDR3 length equals 16 residues. The chain's CDR3 is CASSSGRIYSNQPQHF. The CDR3 bases are TGTGCCAGTAGTTCTGGACGGATATATAGCAATCAGCCCCAGCATTTT.

This clonotype has a count of ten or more. The V call is TRBV6-1, the J call TRBJ2-1; D gene uncertain. CDR1 is MNHNS, CDR2 SASEGT, per germline. V lost 7 bases and J lost 0, with 10 bases in between. The CDR3 loop spans 14 amino acids. In DNA, the CDR3 is TGTGCCAGCAAGCCGGGTAGCTCCTACAATGAGCAGTTCTTC. It yields the protein CASKPGSSYNEQFF.

This clonotype has a count of ten or more. This sequence joins TRBV7-2 and TRBJ2-1; tentative D call: TRBD2 (6 bases). CDR3 length equals 14 residues. Germline V CDR1 and CDR2: SGHTA, FQGNSA. The ends were cut back, 5 bases at V and 8 bases at J, with 16 bases in the middle. The CDR3 loop is CASSPKVWGDEQFF. In DNA form, the CDR3 reads TGTGCCAGCAGCCCAAAGGTTTGGGGGGATGAGCAGTTCTTC.

This clonotype was recorded many times. This rearrangement joins TRBV6-2 or TRBV6-3 to TRBJ2-7; tentatively, D is TRBD2 (5 bases). This CDR3 is 13 amino acids long. Germline V lookup: CDR1 MNHEY, CDR2 SVGEGT. V was cut by 5 bases and J by 2 bases, with 10 bases left in between. The CDR3 region has the DNA TGTGCCAGCAGTCACCGGGAAGCCTACGAGCAGTACTTC. The encoded protein is CASSHREAYEQYF.

This clonotype was counted many times. The chain links TRBV3-1 to TRBJ1-6; D not resolved. V gave up 2 bases and J gave up 7 bases, with 6 bases separating them. The CDR3 has 13 amino acids. In germline, CDR1 is LGHDT, CDR2 YNNKEL (reference sequence). The CDR3 DNA is TGTGCCAGCAGCCAAAAAATGAATTCACCCCTCCACTTT. Its translation is CASSQKMNSPLHF. The complete variable domain, with remaining parts taken from reference TRBV3-1 and TRBJ1-6, reads DTAVSQTPKYLVTQMGNDKSIKCEQNLGHDTMYWYKQDSKKFLKIMFSYNNKELIINETVPNRFSPKSPDKAHLNLHINSLELGDSAVYFCASSQKMNSPLHFGNGTRLTVT.

With respect to this clonotype: One end of the junction does not line up with germline, which may come from a read error. The gene calls are TRBV12-3 or TRBV12-4 and TRBJ2-3; either TRBD1 or TRBD2 may supply D (6 bases each). The CDR3 consists of 16 residues. Here the CDR3 reads CASSFAAGGRTATQYF. Written as DNA, the CDR3 is TGTGCCAGCAGTTTCGCGGCTGGTGGGAGGACAGCTACGCAGTATTTT.

This clonotype was picked up many times. The J gene is TRBJ2-4, the V gene TRBV20-1, with 12 positions matching TRBD2. The CDR3 is made up of 17 amino acids. V gave up 0 bases and J gave up 9 bases; unmatched junction bases: 12. Germline V gene sequence: CDR1 DFQATT, CDR2 SNEGSKA (reference sequence). CDR3 DNA sequence: TGCAGTGCTAGAGATCGTCGGCTAGCGGGAGGGCCTGGCATTCAGTACTTC. Its protein product is CSARDRRLAGGPGIQYF.